This T cell receptor (beta chain) was documented in a study of T-cell memory formation after mild COVID-19. Study-wide results and limits: Chiefly within CM and EM were the contracting CD4+ clones; CD8+ ones were within EMRA. Certain responding clones were present in pre-infection memory, suggesting participation of cross-reactive memory. Clones shrinking between day 15 and 85 showed a balanced CD4/CD8 split, and those that grew later tilted toward CD4+.

In regard to this clonotype: The target antigen is unknown.

The 5'RACE method, run with constant-segment primers, produced TCR alpha and TCR beta cDNA libraries (carrying sample barcodes and UMIs). TCRdb redid the calling of the 5' RACE reads with MiXCR, one entry per CDR3 protein. The sample shows 150,000 to 200,000 distinct CDR3 sequences, about a third of them seen only once. Trimming removed 3 bases from V and 4 bases from J, with 1 base in between. Looked up from germline, CDR1 is SGHDN and CDR2 is FVKESK. This CDR3 has 10 residues. Input material: PBMCs or a T cell subset sorted from them (not recorded which). The clonotype originates from an adult woman who had mild COVID-19 (a few samples of this study predate the infection). Cell type and time point are not known. The J gene is TRBJ2-7, the V gene TRBV14; D remains unclear. The DNA for the CDR3 is TGTGCCAGCAGCCATTACGAGCAGTACTTC. It encodes CASSHYEQYF.